The entry below gives a single TCR beta chain sequence along with its context. This sample was taken from a study of blood T cell repertoires in COVID-19. Sequenced by immunoSEQ multiplex PCR; TCRdb stores in-frame clones only, minus some. Of 230,000 or so clones in the sample, 75% to 90% were seen once. CDR3 size: 19 residues. Germline V gives CDR1 KGHDR, CDR2 SFDVKD. V lost 1 base and J lost 3; bases outside the gene matches: 7. This receptor was obtained from a woman between 35 and 50 years old with acute COVID-19. This chain connects TRBV24-1 to TRBJ2-3, with 15 bases that match TRBD2. The sample comprised PBMCs or T cells enriched from blood (not recorded which). The CDR3 here is CATSDFSGLAGGPTDTQYF. The CDR3 DNA is TGTGCCACCAGTGATTTTTCCGGACTAGCGGGGGGGCCAACAGATACGCAGTATTTT.